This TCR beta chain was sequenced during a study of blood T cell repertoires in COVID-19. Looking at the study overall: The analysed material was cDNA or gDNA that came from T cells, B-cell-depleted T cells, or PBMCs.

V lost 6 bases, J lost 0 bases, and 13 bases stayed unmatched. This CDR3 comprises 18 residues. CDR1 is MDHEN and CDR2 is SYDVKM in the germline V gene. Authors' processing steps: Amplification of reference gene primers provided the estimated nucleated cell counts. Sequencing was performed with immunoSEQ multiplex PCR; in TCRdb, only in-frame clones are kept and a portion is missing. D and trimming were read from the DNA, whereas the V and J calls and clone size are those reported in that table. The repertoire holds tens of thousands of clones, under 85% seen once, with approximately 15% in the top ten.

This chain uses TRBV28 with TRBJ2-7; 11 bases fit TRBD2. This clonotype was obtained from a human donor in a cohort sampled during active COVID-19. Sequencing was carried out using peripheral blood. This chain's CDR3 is CASSPQRGSGRGSYEQYF. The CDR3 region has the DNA TGTGCCAGCAGCCCCCAGCGGGGTAGCGGGAGGGGCTCCTACGAGCAGTACTTC.